Presented here are 4 T cell receptor beta chains from one specimen sequenced in a study of blood T cell repertoires in COVID-19. Here immunoSEQ multiplex PCR was the method, and the copy in TCRdb shows in-frame clones only, minus some. The sample includes under 450,000 clones, about 91% seen only once; the top ten take approximately 1.5%. The source material was peripheral blood. The receptors originated from a woman aged 40 to 50 with COVID-19, enrolled during active disease.

This clone was observed a handful of times. CDR3 DNA sequence: TGCGCCAGCAGTCACCCGGGAACAGGGGGGAGCAATCAGCCCCAGCATTTT. This encodes CASSHPGTGGSNQPQHF. The chain combines TRBV10-1 with TRBJ1-5; 8 bases map to TRBD1. V gave up 5 bases and J gave up 1 base; unmatched junction bases: 10. The CDR3 is made up of 17 amino acids. Germline values: CDR1 WNHNN, CDR2 SYGVQD (reference sequence).

CDR3 coding DNA: TGTGCCAGCAGCTTAGATAGAGGCTATGGCTACACCTTC. This codes for CASSLDRGYGYTF. V is TRBV7-2 and J is TRBJ1-2; D is unresolved. This CDR3 spans 13 amino acids. V shed 1 base and J shed 4 bases, with 7 bases lying between them. Germline V gene lookup returns CDR1 SGHTA and CDR2 FQGNSA.

This clone was seen more than once but under ten times. The chain combines TRBV25-1 with TRBJ1-1; the match to TRBD1 covers 10 bases. V lost 8 bases, J lost 9 bases, and 12 bases stayed unmatched. The CDR3 is made up of 14 amino acids. Germline V gene sequence: CDR1 MGHDK, CDR2 SYGVNS. The DNA of the CDR3 is TGTGCCAGCCAGCCATGGGGACAGGGGCTTCAAGCTTTCTTT. Protein sequence: CASQPWGQGLQAFF.

The V call is TRBV12-5, the J call TRBJ1-1; D remains unclear. The V end lost 3 bases, the J end lost 1 base, and 6 bases lay between the germline ends. This CDR3 contains 13 residues. Per the germline V gene, CDR1 is LGHNT and CDR2 is FRNRAP. The CDR3 DNA follows: TGTGCTAGTGGTTTATCAGAGAACACTGAAGCTTTCTTT. As protein: CASGLSENTEAFF.